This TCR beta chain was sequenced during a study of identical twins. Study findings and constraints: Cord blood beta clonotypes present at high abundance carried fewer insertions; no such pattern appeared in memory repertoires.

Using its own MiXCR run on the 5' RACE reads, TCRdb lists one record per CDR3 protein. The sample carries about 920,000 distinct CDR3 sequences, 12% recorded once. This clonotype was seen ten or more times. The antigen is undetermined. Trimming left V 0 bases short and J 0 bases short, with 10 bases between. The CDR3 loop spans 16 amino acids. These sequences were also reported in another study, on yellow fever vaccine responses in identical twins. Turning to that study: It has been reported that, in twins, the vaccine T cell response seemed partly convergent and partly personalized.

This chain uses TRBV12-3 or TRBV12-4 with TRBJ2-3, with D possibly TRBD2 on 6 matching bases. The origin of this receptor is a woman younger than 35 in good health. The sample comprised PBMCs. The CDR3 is CASSLAAGTSTDTQYF. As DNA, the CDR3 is TGTGCCAGCAGTTTAGCGGCCGGGACTAGCACAGATACGCAGTATTTT.